This TCR beta chain was identified during a study of blood T cell repertoires in COVID-19. This clone has just a few counts. Produced via immunoSEQ multiplex PCR; TCRdb's table is partial and in-frame only. The table lists 120,000 to 150,000 clones, around 89% of them singletons. The CDR3 extends over 12 amino acids. The germline V and J ends were trimmed by 6 bases and 3 bases, with 7 bases remaining between them. Germline V gives CDR1 SGHRS, CDR2 YFSETQ. Sequenced material: PBMCs or T cells enriched from blood (not recorded which). The chain links TRBV5-1 to TRBJ2-1; D is ambiguous. The sequence came from a woman between 25 and 40 years old with acute COVID-19. CDR3: CASNSNYNEQFF. The CDR3 DNA sequence: TGCGCCAGCAACTCAAACTACAATGAGCAGTTCTTC.